The 27 T cell receptor beta chains in this list originate from one sample, sequenced in a study of T cell clonality in common variable immunodeficiency. Study-wide results and limits: Common variable immunodeficiency TCR beta sequences reportedly had fewer deletions and N-nucleotide insertions.

Method: immunoSEQ multiplex PCR; TCRdb's copy keeps in-frame clones and lacks some. The record shows some 1,700 clones for this sample, with no singletons present. No antigens are known for them. Source material: peripheral blood mononuclear cells. The receptors derive from a human donor with common variable immunodeficiency.

This clone is medium-sized within its sample. The read falls 3 residues short of the CDR3 end, and the missing part is taken from the germline J gene. The chain recombines TRBV2 with TRBJ2-7; 10 bases line up with TRBD1. Germline V CDR1 and CDR2: SNHLY, FYNNEI. V gave up 7 bases and J gave up 2 bases; unmatched junction bases: 5. The CDR3 totals 14 residues. The part of the CDR3 DNA that was read is TGTGCCAGCACCGCCGGGACAGGGGCCTACGAG. Its translation is CASTAGTGAYE. The full CDR3 is CASTAGTGAYEQYF.

This clone is termed medium-sized. Sequencing ends 3 residues short of the CDR3 end; the germline J gene provides the rest. The chain carries TRBV29-1 and TRBJ2-5; 8 bases fit TRBD2. Trimming took 0 bases from V and 3 from J; bases not matched to a gene: 6. The CDR3 runs to 15 residues. Germline-derived CDR1 and CDR2 are SQVTM and ANQGSEA. The sequenced CDR3 bases are TGCAGCGTTGAAGATGGAGCGGGGGCCGAAGAGACC. Its protein product is CSVEDGAGAEET. The CDR3 in its entirety is CSVEDGAGAEETQYF. The full variable domain, rest sourced from reference TRBV29-1 and TRBJ2-5, is SAVISQKPSRDICQRGTSLTIQCQVDSQVTMMFWYRQQPGQSLTLIATANQGSEATYESGFVIDKFPISRPNLTFSTLTVSNMSPEDSSIYLCSVEDGAGAEETQYFGPGTRLLVL.

This clone was counted between two and nine times. The read falls 3 residues short of the CDR3 end, and the missing part is taken from the germline J gene. V gene TRBV2 combines with J gene TRBJ1-4, with D possibly being TRBD1 (6 bases). CDR3 length equals 15 residues. Trimming cost V 4 bases and J 3 bases, with 12 bases left between them. Germline V lookup: CDR1 SNHLY, CDR2 FYNNEI. Incomplete CDR3 DNA: TGTGCCAGCAGTGTCACACAGGGTTCTAATGAAAAA. Its protein is CASSVTQGSNEK. The complete CDR3 sequence is CASSVTQGSNEKLFF.

This clone was counted a few times. The read comes to an end 3 residues before the CDR3 does, leaving the germline J gene to fill in the end. The genes are TRBV7-9 and TRBJ1-1; possibly TRBD1 for D (6 bases). CDR3 length equals 15 residues. In germline, CDR1 is SEHNR, CDR2 FQNEAQ (reference sequence). With 1 base removed from V and 1 base from J, the gap between germline ends came to 10 bases. The sequenced CDR3 bases are TGTGCCAGCAGCTTAGGACAGGTCCCGAACACTGAA. This gives the protein CASSLGQVPNTE. From start to end, the CDR3 is CASSLGQVPNTEAFF.

Points on this clone: With the read ending 3 residues before the CDR3 end, the germline J gene is used to fill in that end. The chain has TRBV19 and TRBJ2-5; D is perhaps TRBD2 (7 bases). CDR1 and CDR2 from the germline V gene are LNHDA and SQIVND (reference sequence). The CDR3 runs to 18 residues. Trimming cost V 3 bases and J 2 bases, with 22 bases left between them. The sequenced part of the CDR3 DNA is TGTGCCAGTAGTATCCTAACGGCGGGGGCGTCCTTACAAGAGACC. Protein: CASSILTAGASLQET. The CDR3 in its entirety is CASSILTAGASLQETQYF. The full variable domain, completed using reference TRBV19 and TRBJ2-5, is DGGITQSPKYLFRKEGQNVTLSCEQNLNHDAMYWYRQDPGQGLRLIYYSQIVNDFQKGDIAEGYSVSREKKESFPLTVTSAQKNPTAFYLCASSILTAGASLQETQYFGPGTRLLVL.

About this clone: The read falls 3 residues short of the CDR3 end, and the missing part is taken from the germline J gene. The rearrangement joins TRBV19 to TRBJ1-2, with 8 bases matching TRBD1. V lost 5 bases to trimming and J lost 5 bases; unmatched junction nucleotides: 13. CDR1 and CDR2 from the germline V gene are LNHDA and SQIVND (reference sequence). The CDR3 loop spans 16 amino acids. The DNA read from the CDR3 is TGTGCCAGTAGTCCCCGACAGGGGCCCGGTCAATATGGC. Protein product: CASSPRQGPGQYG. The CDR3 as a whole reads CASSPRQGPGQYGYTF.

By share of the sample, this clone is medium-sized. The CDR3 goes on 3 residues after the read ends, and that part is filled in from the germline J gene. The rearrangement uses TRBV19 and TRBJ2-5, with 11 bases lining up with TRBD1. This CDR3 spans 14 amino acids. The J segment lost 7 bases and the V segment lost 6 bases, leaving 7 bases of the junction unmatched. Germline values: CDR1 LNHDA, CDR2 SQIVND (reference sequence). CDR3: CASRRTGGDGTQYF. The covered CDR3 bases are TGTGCCAGTAGACGGACAGGGGGCGATGGGACC.

This clone has only a few counts. The CDR3 end lies 3 residues beyond the end of the read and is filled in from the germline J gene. The V and J genes are TRBV7-9 and TRBJ1-2, with 10 bases aligning to TRBD1. The CDR3 loop spans 14 amino acids. From germline, CDR1 is SEHNR and CDR2 FQNEAQ (reference sequence). CDR3 DNA, as far as it was read: TGTGCCAGCAGCTTAATGGGACAGGGGTCCGGC. This sequence encodes CASSLMGQGSG. The whole CDR3 sequence is CASSLMGQGSGYTF.

This clone has a handful of counts. The read finishes 3 residues shy of the CDR3 end, and the germline J gene is used to complete it. The chain couples TRBV19 to TRBJ1-4; D is uncertain. V shed 6 bases and J shed 4 bases, with 9 bases lying between them. The CDR3 has 13 amino acids. Germline loops: CDR1 LNHDA, CDR2 SQIVND (reference sequence). Incomplete CDR3 DNA: TGTGCCAGTAGGGGCAGCCTTAATGAAAAA. Translation gives CASRGSLNEK. The whole CDR3 protein is CASRGSLNEKLFF.

A few counts support this clone. The CDR3 end lies 3 residues beyond the end of the read and is filled in from the germline J gene. The V call is TRBV5-6, the J call TRBJ2-7; no clear D gene. The length of the CDR3 is 14 residues. V dropped 3 bases and J dropped 0 bases, with 10 bases sitting between them. Germline loops: CDR1 SGHDT, CDR2 YYEEEE. CDR3 sequence: CASSSVKSSYEQYF. The DNA read from the CDR3 is TGTGCCAGCAGCTCGGTCAAGAGCTCCTACGAG.

Concerning this clone itself: The read terminates 3 residues before the CDR3 end, so the remaining end is supplied by the germline J gene. The chain recombines TRBV7-9 with TRBJ1-3; possibly TRBD1 for D (6 bases). V lost 5 bases and J lost 4, with 12 bases in between. This CDR3 region has 14 residues. Germline V gene data show CDR1 as SEHNR and CDR2 as FQNEAQ (reference sequence). CDR3 bases read: TGTGCCAGCAGCATGGACAGCGCAGGAAACACC. Translating gives CASSMDSAGNT. The whole CDR3 reads CASSMDSAGNTIYF.

This clone is labeled as medium-sized. The DNA ends 3 residues before the CDR3 does, and the rest of the CDR3 is filled in from the germline J gene. The rearrangement joins TRBV10-3 to TRBJ1-2, with D maybe TRBD1 (5 bases). Looked up from germline, CDR1 is ENHRY and CDR2 is SYGVKD. This CDR3 has 15 amino acids. The sequenced CDR3 bases are TGTGCCATCAGTGAGTCCAAGGCAGGGTATCAAGGC. It encodes CAISESKAGYQG. From start to end, the CDR3 is CAISESKAGYQGYTF.

This clone ranks as medium-sized (0.01 to 0.1%). Read coverage stops 3 residues before the CDR3 terminus; the germline J gene supplies the remainder. The V gene is TRBV7-6, the J gene TRBJ1-1, with D tentatively TRBD1 (6 bases). The germline V gene encodes CDR1 SGHVS and CDR2 FNYEAQ. The CDR3 is made up of 13 amino acids. Trimming left V 6 bases short and J 4 bases short, with 12 bases between. Incomplete CDR3 DNA: TGTGCCAGCAGAAAAAACAGGGTCACTGAA. This codes for CASRKNRVTE. The CDR3 in full is CASRKNRVTEAFF.

By sample share, this clone is medium-sized. The CDR3 is cut off 3 residues early in the read; its end comes from the germline J gene. This chain joins TRBV7-8 and TRBJ1-6, with TRBD1 matching 9 bases. This CDR3 region has 14 residues. With 4 bases clipped from V and 10 bases from J, the junction kept 5 bases outside the gene matches. The germline V gene has CDR1 SGHVS and CDR2 FQNEAQ. The CDR3 DNA, read in part, is TGTGCCAGCAGCTCGGGACAGGGTAACTCACCC. Its protein is CASSSGQGNSP. The entire CDR3 protein is CASSSGQGNSPLHF.

By share, this clone counts as medium-sized. The sequence runs out 3 residues before the end of the CDR3; the remainder is reconstructed from the germline J gene. This chain connects TRBV5-5 to TRBJ1-1, with 7 bases aligning to TRBD1. The CDR3 runs to 13 residues. J was trimmed by 4 bases and V by 2 bases; bases with no gene match: 2. Per germline, CDR1 SGHKS and CDR2 YYEKEE (reference sequence). The CDR3 bases that were read are TGTGCCAGCAGCTTACAGGGGAGCACTGAA. Its translation is CASSLQGSTE. In full, the CDR3 is CASSLQGSTEAFF.

In its sample, this clone was seen a few times. The read ends 3 residues shy of where the CDR3 ends; the end is completed using the germline J gene. This chain uses TRBV6-1 with TRBJ2-7; D is possibly TRBD1 (5 bases). The CDR3 runs 14 residues. Germline assignment: CDR1 MNHNS and CDR2 SASEGT. V was cut by 3 bases and J by 2 bases, with 11 bases left in between. The CDR3 sequence: CASSEAHRPYEQYF. The part of the CDR3 DNA that was read is TGTGCCAGCAGTGAGGCCCACAGGCCCTACGAG.

This clone was counted a few times. The missing CDR3 end, 3 residues past where the read stops, is filled in from the germline J gene. The J gene is TRBJ2-3, the V gene TRBV20-1; no firm D call. Germline V gene sequence: CDR1 DFQATT, CDR2 SNEGSKA (reference sequence). With 8 bases removed from V and 0 bases from J, the gap between germline ends came to 9 bases. The length of the CDR3 is 12 residues. This CDR3 is CSSIISTDTQYF. The covered CDR3 bases are TGCAGTTCTATTATCAGCACAGATACG.

This clone is categorized as medium-sized. The read finishes 3 residues shy of the CDR3 end, and the germline J gene is used to complete it. This sequence joins TRBV13 and TRBJ2-7; 9 nucleotides line up with TRBD1. The V segment lost 4 bases and the J segment 3 bases; nucleotides outside the gene matches: 10. Looked up from germline, CDR1 is PRHDT and CDR2 is FYEKMQ (reference sequence). CDR3 length: 16 amino acids. The chain's CDR3 is CASSSLDGTGSYEQYF. Partial CDR3 DNA: TGTGCCAGCAGCTCCTTAGATGGGACAGGGAGCTACGAG.

This clone has a handful of counts. The read is 3 residues too short to cover the CDR3 end, so that end is filled in from the germline J gene. This chain uses TRBV5-1 with TRBJ1-2; 10 bases match TRBD1. This CDR3 is built from 14 residues. The J segment lost 2 bases and the V segment lost 4 bases, leaving 2 bases of the junction unmatched. The germline CDR1 and CDR2 sequences are SGHRS and YFSETQ. CDR3 in amino acids: CASSGQGVNYGYTF. The CDR3 DNA, read in part, is TGCGCCAGCAGCGGACAGGGGGTCAACTATGGC.

This clone was found a few times. The read ends 3 residues shy of where the CDR3 ends; the end is completed using the germline J gene. The rearrangement joins TRBV11-2 to TRBJ2-7; D is uncertain. Trimming removed 0 bases at V and 4 bases at J, with 4 bases between. The CDR3 has 12 residues. In germline, CDR1 is SGHAT, CDR2 FQNNGV. The sequenced part of the CDR3 DNA is TGTGCCAGCAGCTTAGAAGGGTACGAG. Encoded protein: CASSLEGYE. The whole CDR3 sequence reads CASSLEGYEQYF.

This clone is medium-sized by share. Read coverage stops 3 residues before the CDR3 terminus; the germline J gene supplies the remainder. The chain is built from TRBV20-1 and TRBJ1-1, with D perhaps TRBD1 (6 bases). The length of the CDR3 is 10 residues. Germline V CDR1 and CDR2: DFQATT, SNEGSKA (reference sequence). With 5 bases removed from V and 6 bases from J, the gap between germline ends came to 7 bases. The covered CDR3 bases are TGCAGTGCTGGGGGCCCTGAA. It yields the protein CSAGGPE. The full CDR3 protein reads CSAGGPEAFF.

Notes on this clone: The CDR3 is cut off 3 residues early in the read; its end comes from the germline J gene. The genes are TRBV7-3 and TRBJ2-2; perhaps TRBD1 as D (5 bases). The CDR3 contains 13 residues. V was trimmed by 5 bases and J by 5 bases, leaving 9 bases between them. The germline gives CDR1 SGHTA, CDR2 FQGTGA. The part of the CDR3 DNA that was read is TGTGCCAGCAGCGTCGCAGGGACCGGGGAG. Protein: CASSVAGTGE. In full, the CDR3 reads CASSVAGTGELFF.

Points on this clone: The DNA ends 3 residues before the CDR3 does, and the rest of the CDR3 is filled in from the germline J gene. This chain uses TRBV7-9 with TRBJ2-2; 10 bases match TRBD1. This CDR3 region has 14 residues. Germline V gives CDR1 SEHNR, CDR2 FQNEAQ (reference sequence). The V segment lost 9 bases and the J segment 4 bases; nucleotides outside the gene matches: 5. The sequenced part of the CDR3 DNA is TGTGCCAGGGGACAGGGGCGGTCCACCGGGGAG. Translating gives CARGQGRSTGE. The entire CDR3 sequence reads CARGQGRSTGELFF.

By its share, this clone is medium-sized. This CDR3 reads CASSHGTSGGETQYF. CDR3 DNA (partial): TGCGCCAGCAGCCACGGGACTAGCGGGGGTGAGACC. This chain connects TRBV4-1 to TRBJ2-5, with 14 bases matching TRBD2. The read falls 3 residues short of the CDR3 end, and the missing part is taken from the germline J gene. CDR3 size: 15 residues. The V gene end was trimmed by 3 bases and the J gene end by 5 bases; junction bases not matched to a gene: 2. Germline CDR1 MGHRA, CDR2 YSYEKL.

Sample share makes this clone medium-sized. The read falls 3 residues short of the CDR3 end, and the missing part is taken from the germline J gene. The chain employs TRBV19 and TRBJ2-2; TRBD2 matches at 10 bases. V was pared by 3 bases and J by 3 bases, with 10 bases of the junction left unmatched. CDR3 length: 18 residues. Germline assignment: CDR1 LNHDA and CDR2 SQIVND (reference sequence). The sequenced CDR3 bases are TGTGCCAGTAGTATTATGTCGACTAGCGGGCAATACACCGGGGAG. Its protein product is CASSIMSTSGQYTGE. The entire CDR3 sequence reads CASSIMSTSGQYTGELFF.

This clone is labeled medium-sized. The CDR3 loop is CASSDSRTSGTEAFF. The part of the CDR3 DNA that was read is TGTGCCAGCAGCGATAGCCGGACATCGGGAACTGAA. This sequence joins TRBV11-2 and TRBJ1-1, with a possible D match to TRBD1 (5 bases). The read falls 3 residues short of the CDR3 end, and the missing part is taken from the germline J gene. V lost 5 bases and J 5 bases, leaving 18 bases between the germline ends. The CDR3 extends over 15 amino acids. Germline V CDR1 and CDR2: SGHAT, FQNNGV.

On this clone: The sequenced fragment ends 3 residues before the CDR3 boundary, so the rest is inferred from the germline J gene. J is TRBJ2-7 and V is TRBV7-9; D might be TRBD2 (6 bases). Trimming cost V 3 bases and J 1 base, with 13 bases left between them. Looked up from germline, CDR1 is SEHNR and CDR2 is FQNEAQ (reference sequence). This CDR3 spans 15 amino acids. The CDR3: CASSLEGRPSYEQYF. Incomplete CDR3 DNA: TGTGCCAGCAGCTTGGAGGGCAGACCATCCTACGAG.